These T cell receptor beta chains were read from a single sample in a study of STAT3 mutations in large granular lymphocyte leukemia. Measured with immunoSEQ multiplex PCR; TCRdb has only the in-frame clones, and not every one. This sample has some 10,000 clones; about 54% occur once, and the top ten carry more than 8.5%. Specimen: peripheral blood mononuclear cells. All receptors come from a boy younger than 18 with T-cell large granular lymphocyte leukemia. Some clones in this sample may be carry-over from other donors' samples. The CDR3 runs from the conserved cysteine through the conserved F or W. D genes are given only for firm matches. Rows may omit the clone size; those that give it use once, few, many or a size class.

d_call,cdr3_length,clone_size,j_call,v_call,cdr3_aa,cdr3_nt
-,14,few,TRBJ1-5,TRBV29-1,CSVQTGTSNQPQHF,TGCAGCGTTCAAACAGGGACGAGCAATCAGCCCCAGCATTTT
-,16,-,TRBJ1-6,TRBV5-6,CASSDTRGIWNSPLHF,TGTGCCAGCAGCGATACTAGGGGAATATGGAATTCACCCCTCCACTTT
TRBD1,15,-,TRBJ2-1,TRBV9,CASSQTGGSYNEQFF,TGTGCCAGCAGCCAGACAGGGGGTTCCTACAATGAGCAGTTCTTC
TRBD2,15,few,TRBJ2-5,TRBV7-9,CASSLDGSGRETQYF,TGTGCCAGCAGCTTAGACGGGAGCGGGAGAGAGACCCAGTACTTC
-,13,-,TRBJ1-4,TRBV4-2,CASSQDSRLELFF,TGTGCCAGCAGCCAAGATTCCCGGTTAGAACTGTTTTTT
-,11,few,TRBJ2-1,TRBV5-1,CASMGQNEQFF,TGCGCCAGCATGGGGCAGAATGAGCAGTTCTTC
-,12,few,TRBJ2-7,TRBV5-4,CASSLANYEQYF,TGTGCCAGCAGCTTGGCAAACTACGAGCAGTACTTC
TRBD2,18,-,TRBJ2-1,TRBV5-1,CASSSHVNSGGRRNEQFF,TGCGCCAGCAGCTCCCACGTGAATTCGGGCGGGAGGAGGAATGAGCAGTTCTTC
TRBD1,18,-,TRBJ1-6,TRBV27,CASTTGTGSSSYNSPLHF,TGTGCCAGCACGACCGGGACAGGGTCGAGCTCCTATAATTCACCCCTCCACTTT
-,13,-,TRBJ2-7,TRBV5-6,CASSRDSNYEQYF,TGTGCCAGCAGCCGGGACTCGAACTACGAGCAGTACTTC
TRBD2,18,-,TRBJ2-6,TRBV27,CASRRGTSRSSGANVLTF,TGTGCCAGCAGAAGAGGGACTAGCCGGAGCTCTGGGGCCAACGTCCTGACTTTC
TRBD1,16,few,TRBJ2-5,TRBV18,CASSPRQGVGQETQYF,TGTGCCAGCTCACCGCGGCAGGGGGTCGGCCAAGAGACCCAGTACTTC
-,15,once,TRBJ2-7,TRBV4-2,CASSQTSGASYEQYF,TGTGCCAGCAGCCAAACCTCCGGGGCCTCCTACGAGCAGTACTTC
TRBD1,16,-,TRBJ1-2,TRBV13,CASSGGTVLPSSGYTF,TGTGCCAGCAGCGGGGGGACAGTTTTGCCCTCAAGTGGCTACACCTTC
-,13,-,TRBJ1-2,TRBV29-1,CSVDRETNYGYTF,TGCAGCGTCGACCGGGAGACTAATTATGGCTACACCTTC
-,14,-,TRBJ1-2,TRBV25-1,CASSGEQGGTGYTF,TGTGCCAGCAGTGGAGAACAGGGAGGCACGGGCTACACCTTC
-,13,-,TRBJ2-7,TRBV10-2,CASTESEDYEQYF,TGCGCCAGCACTGAAAGCGAGGACTACGAGCAGTACTTC
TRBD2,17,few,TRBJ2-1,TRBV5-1,CASSLAAASGGYNEQFF,TGCGCCAGCAGCTTGGCCGCGGCTAGCGGGGGATACAATGAGCAGTTCTTC